This T cell receptor (beta chain) emerged from a study of regulatory T cells in long-lasting Graves disease. General study results and limits: In persistent patients, shared public clonotypes (around 2,600) outnumbered those in new patients (around 1,000). Persistent Graves' patients showed less TCR diversity than newly diagnosed ones.

As to time point: newly diagnosed GD, antithyroid drugs for less than 3 months. Extracted PBMC RNA gave rise to the TCR library. Through Arm-PCR of CDR3 regions and iRepertoire HTBI primers, TCR beta libraries were built. MiXCR, applied by TCRdb to the multiplex PCR reads, yields one record per CDR3 protein. The sample includes approximately 360,000 distinct CDR3 sequences, approximately 12% seen only once; the top ten take about 20%. In its sample, this clonotype was seen a few times. Antigen specificity is unknown. Germline V CDR1 and CDR2: SEHNR, FQNEAQ (reference sequence). This CDR3 has 16 amino acids. V was clipped by 4 bases and J by 4 bases; unmatched bases: 10. In addition, the sample was reused for a study of T cells in Graves' hyperthyroidism and ophthalmopathy. That source adds: The HTBI primer set drove a first-round RT-PCR of the TCR CDR3. In validation, the model predicted ophthalmopathy. These predictions came a median 6.5 months before onset.

The chain carries TRBV7-9 and TRBJ1-2; 9 nucleotides align to TRBD1. Sequenced here: peripheral blood mononuclear cells (PBMCs), sampled at new diagnosis, from a patient treated with antithyroid drugs. The source of this sequence is a young woman with Graves disease. CDR3: CASSSTPTGGTYGYTF. CDR3 DNA: TGTGCCAGCAGCTCAACCCCGACAGGGGGGACCTATGGCTACACCTTC. Based on the CDR3 plus reference TRBV7-9 and TRBJ1-2, the full variable domain is DTGVSQNPRHKITKRGQNVTFRCDPISEHNRLYWYRQTLGQGPEFLTYFQNEAQLEKSRLLSDRFSAERPKGSFSTLEIQRTEQGDSAMYLCASSSTPTGGTYGYTFGSGTRLTVV.